Below are 32 T cell receptor beta chains sequenced from a single sample in a study of T cell responses to AZD1222 COVID-19 vaccine. Produced via immunoSEQ multiplex PCR; TCRdb's table is partial and in-frame only. This sample has around 95,000 clones; around 90% occur once, and the top ten carry under 2%. The sequencing here drew on peripheral blood, taken on day 0 of AZD1222 vaccination. Every receptor here comes from an adult in good health.

The rearrangement joins TRBV30 to TRBJ1-3, with a tentative D call TRBD1 (6 bases). CDR1 is GTSNPN, CDR2 SVGIG, per germline (reference sequence). This CDR3 is built from 15 residues. V dropped 2 bases and J dropped 3 bases, with 14 bases sitting between them. The CDR3 here is CAWSITGSGGNTIYF. The CDR3 bases are TGTGCCTGGAGTATAACAGGGTCAGGTGGAAACACCATATATTTT.

The chain couples TRBV5-6 to TRBJ1-2; D is undetermined. The CDR3 loop spans 11 amino acids. From germline, CDR1 is SGHDT and CDR2 YYEEEE. Trimming removed 4 bases from V and 11 bases from J, with 12 bases in between. CDR3 loop: CASSQLTAYTF. CDR3 nucleotides: TGTGCCAGCAGCCAATTAACAGCTTACACCTTC.

In this sample, this clone turned up once. The chain has TRBV5-8 and TRBJ2-5; D is unresolved. Trimming removed 3 bases at V and 3 bases at J, with 15 bases between. Germline lookup yields CDR1 SGHTS and CDR2 YDEGEE. The CDR3 loop spans 15 amino acids. The chain's CDR3 is CASSSQTGYEETQYF. DNA of the CDR3: TGTGCCAGCAGCTCACAAACGGGTTACGAAGAGACCCAGTACTTC.

V usage is TRBV9 and J usage is TRBJ2-1; 11 nucleotides match TRBD2. This CDR3 region has 16 residues. Germline V gene data show CDR1 as SGDLS and CDR2 as YYNGEE. The V gene end was trimmed by 3 bases and the J gene end by 1 base; junction bases not matched to a gene: 3. The CDR3: CASSAGTSGSYNEQFF. CDR3 nucleotide sequence: TGTGCCAGCAGCGCCGGGACTAGCGGTTCCTACAATGAGCAGTTCTTC.

About this clone: Other nucleotide sequences in the sample specify the same CDR3. The chain is built from TRBV18 and TRBJ2-3; D gene unclear. The CDR3 is 13 residues long. The V and J ends lost 0 bases and 0 bases respectively, with 1 base between them. Per the germline V gene, CDR1 is KGHSH and CDR2 is LQKENI. The CDR3 protein is CASSPPSTDTQYF. CDR3 bases: TGTGCCAGCTCACCACCTAGCACAGATACGCAGTATTTT.

The chain has TRBV27 and TRBJ2-1; tentative D call: TRBD2 (6 bases). This CDR3 spans 15 amino acids. Trimming took off 8 bases at V and 5 bases at J, with 19 bases between the two ends. The germline gives CDR1 MNHEY, CDR2 SMNVEV (reference sequence). CDR3 region: CASRLTGTGDNEQFF. The CDR3 nucleotides read TGTGCCAGCCGCTTAACCGGGACTGGGGACAATGAGCAGTTCTTC.

The J gene is TRBJ1-1, the V gene TRBV10-3, with D possibly matching TRBD1 (5 bases). Germline V gene data show CDR1 as ENHRY and CDR2 as SYGVKD. This CDR3 spans 13 amino acids. V lost 8 bases and J 5 bases, leaving 15 bases between the germline ends. As DNA, the CDR3 is TGTGCCATCGGGGGGGGTGCTGGGACTGAAGCTTTCTTT. Protein: CAIGGGAGTEAFF.

This chain uses TRBV30 with TRBJ1-5; 8 positions match TRBD1. Germline CDR1 is GTSNPN and CDR2 is SVGIG (reference sequence). Germline trimming cut 3 bases from V and 3 bases from J; bases unmatched to any gene: 7. The CDR3 is 15 residues long. The CDR3 region is CAWSPGTGLNQPQHF. Here the CDR3 DNA reads TGTGCCTGGAGCCCCGGGACAGGCCTCAATCAGCCCCAGCATTTT.

The chain joins TRBV7-9 to TRBJ1-1; possibly TRBD1 for D (6 bases). The CDR3 consists of 13 residues. V was pared by 1 base and J by 7 bases, with 10 bases between. Germline V CDR1 and CDR2: SEHNR, FQNEAQ (reference sequence). CDR3 sequence: CASSLVSDSEAFF. CDR3 coding DNA: TGTGCCAGCAGCTTAGTGTCGGACAGTGAAGCTTTCTTT.

CDR3 in DNA: TGCAGCGCCAAGGGGGACTCCTACGAGCAGTACTTC. Translation: CSAKGDSYEQYF. The J gene is TRBJ2-7, the V gene TRBV29-1, with D maybe TRBD1 (6 bases). The CDR3 extends over 12 amino acids. The germline gives CDR1 SQVTM, CDR2 ANQGSEA. V lost 7 bases to trimming and J lost 0 bases, with 10 bases between them.

The chain has TRBV5-5 and TRBJ2-6; no clear D gene. Germline V lookup: CDR1 SGHKS, CDR2 YYEKEE (reference sequence). The CDR3 consists of 14 residues. Trimming shortened V by 3 bases and J by 1 base, and 5 bases separated the two germline ends. Here the CDR3 DNA reads TGTGCCAGCAGCTCTCGGTCTGGGGCCAACGTCCTGACTTTC. Its translation is CASSSRSGANVLTF.

The J gene is TRBJ2-3, the V gene TRBV7-2; a possible D gene is TRBD1 (5 bases). The CDR3 is made up of 15 amino acids. Trimming pared 0 bases from V and 6 bases from J, leaving 13 bases between. Germline loops: CDR1 SGHTA, CDR2 FQGNSA. CDR3 amino acids: CASSLAPGASDTQYF. The DNA for the CDR3 is TGTGCCAGCAGCTTAGCGCCTGGGGCGTCGGATACGCAGTATTTT.

The chain links TRBV4-1 to TRBJ2-2; no firm D call. Germline V CDR1 and CDR2: MGHRA, YSYEKL. CDR3 length equals 17 residues. Deletions cut 0 bases from V and 1 base from J, with 12 bases between. CDR3 sequence (DNA): TGCGCCAGCAGCCAAGATCGCCGGCCAAAGAACACCGGGGAGCTGTTTTTT. It translates to CASSQDRRPKNTGELFF.

The rearrangement links TRBV5-4 to TRBJ1-1; 9 bases match TRBD1. J gave up 1 base and V 2 bases, and 0 bases lay outside the gene matches. This CDR3 contains 14 residues. Germline values: CDR1 SGHNT, CDR2 YYREEE (reference sequence). The CDR3 protein is CASSLQGANTEAFF. CDR3 in DNA: TGTGCCAGCAGCTTACAGGGGGCGAACACTGAAGCTTTCTTT.

J is TRBJ2-1 and V is TRBV7-9, with D unresolved. CDR1 and CDR2 from the germline V gene are SEHNR and FQNEAQ (reference sequence). V was cut by 5 bases and J by 3 bases, with 8 bases left in between. The length of the CDR3 is 13 residues. The chain's CDR3 is CASSGVLYNEQFF. The CDR3 DNA sequence: TGTGCCAGCAGCGGAGTACTCTACAATGAGCAGTTCTTC.

This chain uses TRBV4-2 with TRBJ1-2; TRBD1 might be the D (5 bases). The germline gives CDR1 LGHNA, CDR2 YNFKEQ. The CDR3 is made up of 15 amino acids. With 2 bases removed from V and 8 bases from J, the gap between germline ends came to 18 bases. The DNA of the CDR3 is TGTGCCAGCAGCCAAAGCTCTAGGGGTCAGGAAGGCTACACCTTC. Translation gives CASSQSSRGQEGYTF.

The chain recombines TRBV6-1 with TRBJ2-2, with D possibly being TRBD2 (5 bases). Trimming took off 3 bases at V and 4 bases at J, with 9 bases between the two ends. Germline values: CDR1 MNHNS, CDR2 SASEGT. This CDR3 has 14 residues. The CDR3, as DNA: TGTGCCAGCAGTGACGGGGAAGGCACCGGGGAGCTGTTTTTT. Translation gives CASSDGEGTGELFF.

The V gene is TRBV12-5, the J gene TRBJ2-5; TRBD2 aligns across 8 bases. The CDR3 covers 13 residues. V was pared by 8 bases and J by 4 bases, with 6 bases of the junction left unmatched. Germline V gives CDR1 LGHNT, CDR2 FRNRAP. The CDR3 sequence is CASRSGSVETQYF. The DNA of the CDR3 is TGTGCTAGTAGGAGCGGGAGTGTAGAGACCCAGTACTTC.

The chain uses TRBV19 and TRBJ1-5; D uncertain. The CDR3 extends over 15 amino acids. Germline CDR1 LNHDA, CDR2 SQIVND (reference sequence). V lost 3 bases and J lost 0, with 9 bases in between. CDR3 residues: CASSIDKYSNQPQHF. The CDR3 nucleotides read TGTGCCAGTAGTATCGACAAATATAGCAATCAGCCCCAGCATTTT.

This chain uses TRBV3-1 (or the pseudogene TRBV3-2) with TRBJ2-3; a possible D gene is TRBD2 (6 bases). Between the trimmed V and J ends, which lost 3 bases and 2 bases, there was a span of 9 bases. The CDR3 extends over 14 amino acids. The germline V gene has CDR1 LGHDT and CDR2 YNNKEL (reference sequence). The CDR3 loop reads CASSHSGFTDTQYF. In DNA form, the CDR3 reads TGTGCCAGCAGCCACAGCGGGTTCACAGATACGCAGTATTTT.

The V gene is TRBV13, the J gene TRBJ2-3; 8 bases line up with TRBD2. The CDR3 spans 16 residues. The germline V gene encodes CDR1 PRHDT and CDR2 FYEKMQ (reference sequence). Trimming removed 5 bases from V and 0 bases from J; junction bases left unmatched: 7. CDR3 sequence (DNA): TGTGCCAGCAGCCGACACCGGGGGGGGAGCACAGATACGCAGTATTTT. This gives the protein CASSRHRGGSTDTQYF. Supplemented by reference TRBV13 and TRBJ2-3, the full variable domain reads AAGVIQSPRHLIKEKRETATLKCYPIPRHDTVYWYQQGPGQDPQFLISFYEKMQSDKGSIPDRFSAQQFSDYHSELNMSSLELGDSALYFCASSRHRGGSTDTQYFGPGTRLTVL.

This chain connects TRBV7-9 to TRBJ1-5, with TRBD1 identical over 7 bases. V dropped 5 bases and J dropped 6; count of bases not matched to a gene: 4. This CDR3 contains 13 residues. Germline V gene lookup returns CDR1 SEHNR and CDR2 FQNEAQ (reference sequence). As DNA, the CDR3 is TGTGCCAGCAGCCCGACAGGGTTTCAGCCCCAGCATTTT. Its translation is CASSPTGFQPQHF.

V and J are TRBV12-3 or TRBV12-4 and TRBJ1-5; D is unresolved. The CDR3 runs 13 residues. The V and J ends lost 3 bases and 6 bases respectively, with 9 bases between them. The CDR3 DNA reads as TGTGCCAGCAGTTTTGACTACGCTCAGCCCCAGCATTTT. Residues: CASSFDYAQPQHF.

V is TRBV6-2 or TRBV6-3 and J is TRBJ2-1, with a tentative D call TRBD2 (6 bases). The CDR3 is made up of 15 amino acids. V lost 4 bases to trimming and J lost 4 bases, with 14 bases between them. From germline, CDR1 is MNHEY and CDR2 SVGEGT. The CDR3 DNA reads TGTGCCAGCAGTTGGGGGACTGGAGTGTACAATGAGCAGTTCTTC. Protein product: CASSWGTGVYNEQFF.

This clone was picked up one time. V and J are TRBV5-6 and TRBJ1-2; D unclear. The length of the CDR3 is 11 residues. Germline V lookup: CDR1 SGHDT, CDR2 YYEEEE. Deletions cut 4 bases from V and 8 bases from J, with 9 bases between. DNA for the CDR3: TGTGCCAGCAGCCTACATGGGGGCTACACCTTC. This gives the protein CASSLHGGYTF.

The chain is built from TRBV28 and TRBJ1-5; D is ambiguous. V shed 3 bases and J shed 0 bases, with 30 bases lying between them. Germline V CDR1 and CDR2: MDHEN, SYDVKM. This CDR3 contains 22 residues. The CDR3 coding sequence is TGTGCCAGCAGTTTTAAGTATCCGACAACCCCCGACCTCTTTGATAGCAATCAGCCCCAGCATTTT. Residues: CASSFKYPTTPDLFDSNQPQHF.

The chain joins TRBV29-1 to TRBJ1-3; no reliable D call. CDR3 length: 12 residues. With 5 bases removed from V and 1 base from J, the gap between germline ends came to 6 bases. Per germline, CDR1 SQVTM and CDR2 ANQGSEA. The CDR3 bases are TGCAGCGTTTCATCATCTGGAAACACCATATATTTT. Translating gives CSVSSSGNTIYF.

CDR3 sequence reads: CASSQDPPPKITGELFF. CDR3 DNA sequence: TGCGCCAGCAGCCAAGACCCCCCCCCAAAGATTACCGGGGAGCTGTTTTTT. The chain has TRBV4-3 and TRBJ2-2; D unresolved. CDR3 length: 17 amino acids. V was shortened by 0 bases and J by 5 bases, with 16 bases between the two germline ends. The germline CDR1 and CDR2 sequences are LGHNA and YSLEER.

The chain employs TRBV6-1 and TRBJ1-5; TRBD1 matches 8 bases. Germline V gene sequence: CDR1 MNHNS, CDR2 SASEGT. V lost 3 bases, J lost 4 bases, and 11 bases stayed unmatched. The CDR3 contains 17 residues. DNA for the CDR3: TGTGCCAGCAGTGAGTCTCACAGGGGGTTCTTGAATCAGCCCCAGCATTTT. Translating gives CASSESHRGFLNQPQHF.

The V gene is TRBV7-2, the J gene TRBJ2-1, with D hard to call. CDR1 and CDR2 from the germline V gene are SGHTA and FQGNSA. CDR3 size: 14 residues. V was pared by 2 bases and J by 6 bases, with 11 bases between. DNA for the CDR3: TGTGCCAGCAGCTTACAGCCTTACATCAATGAGCAGTTCTTC. It yields the protein CASSLQPYINEQFF.

Concerning this clone itself: The same CDR3 can be traced to other DNA sequences in this sample. This chain uses TRBV28 with TRBJ1-3; unclear D gene. Trimming pared 6 bases from V and 7 bases from J, leaving 7 bases between. Looked up from germline, CDR1 is MDHEN and CDR2 is SYDVKM. The CDR3 is 11 residues long. CDR3 sequence: CASSFGNTIYF. The CDR3 region has the DNA TGTGCCAGCAGCTTCGGTAACACCATATATTTT.

This clone was detected a few times. J is TRBJ2-7 and V is TRBV4-1; 11 bases align to TRBD2. Germline V gives CDR1 MGHRA, CDR2 YSYEKL. V lost 2 bases to trimming and J lost 3 bases; unmatched junction nucleotides: 3. The CDR3 runs to 15 residues. The CDR3 nucleotides are TGCGCCAGCAGCCAACTAGCGGGAGGCTACTACGAGCAGTACTTC. Encoded protein: CASSQLAGGYYEQYF.